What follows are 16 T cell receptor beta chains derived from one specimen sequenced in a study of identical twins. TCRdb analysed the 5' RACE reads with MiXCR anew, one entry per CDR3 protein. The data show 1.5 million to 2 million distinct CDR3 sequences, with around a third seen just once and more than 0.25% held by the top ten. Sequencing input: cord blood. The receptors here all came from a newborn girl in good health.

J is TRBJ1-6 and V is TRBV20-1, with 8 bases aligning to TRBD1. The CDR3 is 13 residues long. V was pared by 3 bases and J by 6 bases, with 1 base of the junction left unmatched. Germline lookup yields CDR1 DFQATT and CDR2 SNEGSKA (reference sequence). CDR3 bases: TGCAGTGCTAGCGGACAGGGTAATTCACCCCTCCACTTT. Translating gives CSASGQGNSPLHF.

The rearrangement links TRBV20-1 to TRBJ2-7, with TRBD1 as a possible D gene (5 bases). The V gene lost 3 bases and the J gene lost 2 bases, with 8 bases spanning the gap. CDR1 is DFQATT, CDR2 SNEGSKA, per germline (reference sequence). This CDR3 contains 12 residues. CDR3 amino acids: CSARDKTYEQYF. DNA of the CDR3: TGCAGTGCTAGGGACAAAACCTACGAGCAGTACTTC.

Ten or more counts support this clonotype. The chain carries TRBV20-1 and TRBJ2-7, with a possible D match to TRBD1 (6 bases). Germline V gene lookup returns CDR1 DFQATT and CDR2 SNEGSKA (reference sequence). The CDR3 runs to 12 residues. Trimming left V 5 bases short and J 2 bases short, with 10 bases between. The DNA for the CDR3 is TGCAGTGCTCCGGACAGAACCTACGAGCAGTACTTC. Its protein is CSAPDRTYEQYF.

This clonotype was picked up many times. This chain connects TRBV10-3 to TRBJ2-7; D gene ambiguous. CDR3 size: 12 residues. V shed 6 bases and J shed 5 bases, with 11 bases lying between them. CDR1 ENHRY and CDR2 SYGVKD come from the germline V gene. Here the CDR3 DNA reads TGTGCCATCAGACGGACCGGCGACGAGCAGTACTTC. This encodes CAIRRTGDEQYF.

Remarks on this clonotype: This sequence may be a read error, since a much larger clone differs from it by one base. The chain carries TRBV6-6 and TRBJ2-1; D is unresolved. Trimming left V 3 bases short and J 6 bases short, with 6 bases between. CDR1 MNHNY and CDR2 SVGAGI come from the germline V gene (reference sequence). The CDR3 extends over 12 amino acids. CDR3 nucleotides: TGTGCCAGCAGTTATCCGGCCAATGAGCAGTTCTTC. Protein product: CASSYPANEQFF.

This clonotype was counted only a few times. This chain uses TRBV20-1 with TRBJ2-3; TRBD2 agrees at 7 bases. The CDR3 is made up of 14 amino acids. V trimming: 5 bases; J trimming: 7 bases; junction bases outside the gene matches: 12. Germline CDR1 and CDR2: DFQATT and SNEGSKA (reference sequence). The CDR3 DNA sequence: TGCAGTGCTGGCCTACTGACTAGCCGATATACGCAGTATTTT. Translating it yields CSAGLLTSRYTQYF.

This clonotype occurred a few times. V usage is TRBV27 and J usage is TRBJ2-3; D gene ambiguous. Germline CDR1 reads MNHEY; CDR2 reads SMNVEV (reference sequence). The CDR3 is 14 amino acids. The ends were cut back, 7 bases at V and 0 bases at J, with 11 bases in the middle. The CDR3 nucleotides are TGTGCCAGCAAACTCAAACCTAGCACAGATACGCAGTATTTT. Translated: CASKLKPSTDTQYF.

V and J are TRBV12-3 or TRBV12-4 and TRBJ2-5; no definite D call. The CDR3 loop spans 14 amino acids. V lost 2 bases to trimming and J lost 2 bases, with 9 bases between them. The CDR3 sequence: CASSLQERQETQYF. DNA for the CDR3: TGTGCCAGCAGTTTACAGGAGAGGCAAGAGACCCAGTACTTC.

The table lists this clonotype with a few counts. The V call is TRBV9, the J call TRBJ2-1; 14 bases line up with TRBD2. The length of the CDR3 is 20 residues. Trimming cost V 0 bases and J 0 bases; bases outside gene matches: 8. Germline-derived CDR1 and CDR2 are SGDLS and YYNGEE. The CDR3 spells CASSVATSGRGPLSYNEQFF. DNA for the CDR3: TGTGCCAGCAGCGTAGCGACTAGCGGGAGGGGGCCCCTCTCCTACAATGAGCAGTTCTTC. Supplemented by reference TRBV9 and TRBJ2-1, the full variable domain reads DSGVTQTPKHLITATGQRVTLRCSPRSGDLSVYWYQQSLDQGLQFLIQYYNGEERAKGNILERFSAQQFPDLHSELNLSSLELGDSALYFCASSVATSGRGPLSYNEQFFGPGTRLTVL.

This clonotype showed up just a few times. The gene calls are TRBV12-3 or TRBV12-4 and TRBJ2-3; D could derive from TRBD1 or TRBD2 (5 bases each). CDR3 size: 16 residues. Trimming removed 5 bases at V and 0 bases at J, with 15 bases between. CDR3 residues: CASSPGTPSSTDTQYF. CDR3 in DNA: TGTGCCAGCAGTCCCGGGACCCCCTCTAGCACAGATACGCAGTATTTT.

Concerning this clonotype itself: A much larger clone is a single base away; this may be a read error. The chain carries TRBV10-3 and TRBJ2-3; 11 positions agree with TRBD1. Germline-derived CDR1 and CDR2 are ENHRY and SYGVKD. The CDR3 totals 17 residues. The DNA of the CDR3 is TGTGCCATCAGTGGGACCACCGGGACAGGGGGTAAAGATATGCAGTATTTT. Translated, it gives CAISGTTGTGGKDMQYF.

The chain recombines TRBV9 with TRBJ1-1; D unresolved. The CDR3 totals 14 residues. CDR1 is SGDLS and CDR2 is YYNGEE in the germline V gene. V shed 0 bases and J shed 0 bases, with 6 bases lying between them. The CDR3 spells CASSVGQMNTEAFF. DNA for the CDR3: TGTGCCAGCAGCGTAGGACAAATGAACACTGAAGCTTTCTTT.

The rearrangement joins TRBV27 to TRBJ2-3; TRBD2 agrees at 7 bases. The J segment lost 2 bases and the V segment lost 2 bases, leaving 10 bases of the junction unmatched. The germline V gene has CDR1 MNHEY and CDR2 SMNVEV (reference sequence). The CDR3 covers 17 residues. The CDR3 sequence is CASSLRGTSAYTDTQYF. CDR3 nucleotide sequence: TGTGCCAGCAGTTTAAGGGGTACTAGCGCGTACACAGATACGCAGTATTTT.

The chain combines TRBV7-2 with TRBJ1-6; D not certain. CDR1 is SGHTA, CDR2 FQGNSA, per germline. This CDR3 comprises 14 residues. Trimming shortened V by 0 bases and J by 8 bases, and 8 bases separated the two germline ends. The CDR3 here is CASSLAGRYSPLHF. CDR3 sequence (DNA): TGTGCCAGCAGCTTAGCTGGCAGATATTCACCCCTCCACTTT.

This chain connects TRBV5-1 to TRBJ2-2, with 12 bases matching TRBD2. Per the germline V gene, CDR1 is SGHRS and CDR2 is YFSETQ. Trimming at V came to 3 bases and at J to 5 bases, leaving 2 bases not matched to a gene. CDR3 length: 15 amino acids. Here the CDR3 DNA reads TGCGCCAGCAGCTGGACTAGCGGGGCGACCGGGGAGCTGTTTTTT. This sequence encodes CASSWTSGATGELFF.

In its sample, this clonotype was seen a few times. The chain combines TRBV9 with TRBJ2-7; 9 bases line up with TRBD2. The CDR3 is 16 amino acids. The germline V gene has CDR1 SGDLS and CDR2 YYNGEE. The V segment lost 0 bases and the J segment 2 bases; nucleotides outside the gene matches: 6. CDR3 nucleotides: TGTGCCAGCAGCGTAGGCGGGAGGGACGTACCCTACGAGCAGTACTTC. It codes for CASSVGGRDVPYEQYF.